The 18 T cell receptor beta chains below were found in one sample sequenced in a study of T cell responses to AZD1222 COVID-19 vaccine. Clones were sequenced by immunoSEQ multiplex PCR, and TCRdb holds only the in-frame ones, with some missing. The sample shows roughly 99,000 clones, more than 80% of them seen only once. The sample in question was peripheral blood, obtained on day 0 of AZD1222 vaccination. The receptor source for this set is an adult in good health.

The rearrangement links TRBV18 to TRBJ1-5; no firm D call. Germline values: CDR1 KGHSH, CDR2 LQKENI. This CDR3 region has 13 residues. The V gene lost 2 bases and the J gene lost 2 bases, with 4 bases spanning the gap. The CDR3 DNA reads as TGTGCCAGCTCACCAAATGGCAATCAGCCCCAGCATTTT. Protein sequence: CASSPNGNQPQHF.

In its sample, this clone was seen once. The gene calls are TRBV4-1 and TRBJ2-1; TRBD1 aligns across 7 bases. With 4 bases clipped from V and 4 bases from J, the junction kept 10 bases outside the gene matches. This CDR3 is 16 amino acids long. Germline V CDR1 and CDR2: MGHRA, YSYEKL. CDR3: CASSPPDRSSYNEQFF. CDR3 DNA: TGCGCCAGCAGCCCCCCGGACAGGTCGTCGTACAATGAGCAGTTCTTC.

This rearrangement joins TRBV19 to TRBJ2-7; 8 bases fit TRBD2. Germline loops: CDR1 LNHDA, CDR2 SQIVND (reference sequence). CDR3 size: 15 residues. The V segment lost 6 bases and the J segment 2 bases; nucleotides outside the gene matches: 9. The CDR3 spells CASRKGSGSPYEQYF. The CDR3 region has the DNA TGTGCCAGTAGGAAAGGAAGCGGGAGTCCCTACGAGCAGTACTTC.

The chain links TRBV10-3 to TRBJ2-2, with 12 bases aligning to TRBD2. J lost 4 bases, V lost 11 bases, and 14 bases had no gene match. Per germline, CDR1 ENHRY and CDR2 SYGVKD. This CDR3 has 17 residues. The CDR3: CAAHRLLAGGFTGELFF. The CDR3 region has the DNA TGTGCCGCGCATAGGTTACTAGCGGGAGGATTCACCGGGGAGCTGTTTTTT.

The rearrangement links TRBV4-2 to TRBJ2-1; 8 bases fit TRBD1. Germline trimming cut 0 bases from V and 2 bases from J; bases unmatched to any gene: 6. Germline CDR1 reads LGHNA; CDR2 reads YNFKEQ. This CDR3 has 17 amino acids. DNA of the CDR3: TGTGCCAGCAGCCAAGATGGAACAGGGGGTACCTACAATGAGCAGTTCTTC. Its protein is CASSQDGTGGTYNEQFF.

The V and J genes are TRBV28 and TRBJ1-2, with D perhaps matching TRBD1 (6 bases). This CDR3 is built from 15 residues. CDR1 MDHEN and CDR2 SYDVKM come from the germline V gene. Between the trimmed V and J ends, which lost 7 bases and 1 base, there was a span of 16 bases. The CDR3 reads CASTPRQGFNYGYTF. CDR3 sequence (DNA): TGTGCCAGCACCCCTAGGCAGGGGTTTAACTATGGCTACACCTTC.

The gene calls are TRBV5-1 and TRBJ2-3; D call uncertain. The CDR3 runs 14 residues. The germline V gene encodes CDR1 SGHRS and CDR2 YFSETQ. Trimming removed 4 bases from V and 6 bases from J, with 15 bases in between. CDR3 nucleotide sequence: TGCGCCAGCAGCCCGGTTTTAGACACCGATACGCAGTATTTT. Protein: CASSPVLDTDTQYF.

DNA of the CDR3: TGTGCCAGCAGTGATTCAGGGACTCAGCCCCAGCATTTT. This sequence encodes CASSDSGTQPQHF. J is TRBJ1-5 and V is TRBV6-1; perhaps TRBD1 as D (5 bases). The CDR3 consists of 13 residues. Germline V CDR1 and CDR2: MNHNS, SASEGT. Deletions cut 3 bases from V and 6 bases from J, with 9 bases between.

The V gene is TRBV4-3, the J gene TRBJ1-4; TRBD1 is a possible D gene (6 bases). CDR3 length: 15 amino acids. Germline V gives CDR1 LGHNA, CDR2 YSLEER. V shed 3 bases and J shed 8 bases, with 16 bases lying between them. The DNA of the CDR3 is TGCGCCAGCAGCCAGGCCGGGACATCAAGGGAAAAACTGTTTTTT. It encodes CASSQAGTSREKLFF.

This sequence joins TRBV6-2 or TRBV6-3 and TRBJ2-7; 8 nucleotides agree with TRBD1. The CDR3 has 15 residues. After removal of 0 bases from V and 5 bases from J, the junction contained 6 bases not matched to a gene. Germline V gene lookup returns CDR1 MNHEY and CDR2 SVGEGT. The DNA of the CDR3 is TGTGCCAGCAGTTACTCGGCAAGGACAGGGAACGAGCAGTACTTC. This sequence encodes CASSYSARTGNEQYF.

The chain links TRBV4-1 to TRBJ2-7; the D gene is possibly TRBD1 (6 bases). V was clipped by 0 bases and J by 3 bases, with 12 bases between them. This CDR3 has 15 amino acids. Germline assignment: CDR1 MGHRA and CDR2 YSYEKL. The CDR3 region is CASSQDETGYYEQYF. The CDR3 DNA follows: TGCGCCAGCAGCCAAGATGAGACAGGATACTACGAGCAGTACTTC.

V gene TRBV3-1 (or the pseudogene TRBV3-2) combines with J gene TRBJ2-7; D is perhaps TRBD2 (6 bases). V lost 1 base, J lost 7 bases, and 17 bases lay in between. Germline V gives CDR1 LGHDT, CDR2 YNNKEL (reference sequence). CDR3 length equals 15 residues. CDR3 sequence (DNA): TGTGCCAGCAGCCAAGCCCCTACTAGCTCCGGGGAGCAGTACTTC. This gives the protein CASSQAPTSSGEQYF.

This clone was counted between two and nine times. This chain joins TRBV6-2 or TRBV6-3 and TRBJ2-1; TRBD2 aligns across 11 bases. The CDR3 totals 16 residues. Germline V gene sequence: CDR1 MNHEY, CDR2 SVGEGT. Trimming removed 1 base from V and 4 bases from J; junction bases left unmatched: 3. In DNA form, the CDR3 reads TGTGCCAGCAGTTACTACCGACTAGCGGGGTACAATGAGCAGTTCTTC. Translating it yields CASSYYRLAGYNEQFF.

The V call is TRBV19, the J call TRBJ2-6; D not resolved. The CDR3 has 13 residues. CDR1 LNHDA and CDR2 SQIVND come from the germline V gene (reference sequence). The V and J ends lost 7 bases and 4 bases respectively, with 8 bases between them. This CDR3 is CASKGSGANVLTF. The CDR3 DNA is TGTGCCAGTAAGGGTTCCGGGGCCAACGTCCTGACTTTC. Looking up the rest from reference TRBV19 and TRBJ2-6 gives the full variable domain: DGGITQSPKYLFRKEGQNVTLSCEQNLNHDAMYWYRQDPGQGLRLIYYSQIVNDFQKGDIAEGYSVSREKKESFPLTVTSAQKNPTAFYLCASKGSGANVLTFGAGSRLTVL.

The chain carries TRBV27 and TRBJ2-3; 10 bases match TRBD2. The CDR3 totals 15 residues. Germline V gene sequence: CDR1 MNHEY, CDR2 SMNVEV (reference sequence). V dropped 3 bases and J dropped 10; count of bases not matched to a gene: 10. CDR3 amino acids: CASSFNTGTSAAQYF. In DNA, the CDR3 is TGTGCCAGCAGTTTTAATACTGGGACTAGCGCAGCGCAGTATTTT.

The chain couples TRBV7-3 to TRBJ2-6; weak D call: TRBD1 (5 bases). Trimming pared 3 bases from V and 2 bases from J, leaving 8 bases between. Germline CDR1 is SGHTA and CDR2 is FQGTGA. The CDR3 is 15 residues long. The CDR3 DNA is TGTGCCAGCAGCTTTCAGGGTCCTGGGGCCAACGTCCTGACTTTC. This codes for CASSFQGPGANVLTF.

Here the CDR3 reads CASSLLGRSGSNNEQFF. The CDR3 DNA follows: TGTGCCAGCAGTTTATTAGGCCGGAGCGGGAGTAACAATGAGCAGTTCTTC. This rearrangement joins TRBV27 to TRBJ2-1; 8 nucleotides agree with TRBD2. The CDR3 is 17 residues long. Germline lookup yields CDR1 MNHEY and CDR2 SMNVEV (reference sequence). V shed 1 base, J shed 5 bases, and the junction held 10 bases outside the gene matches.

This clone was counted a single time. This chain connects TRBV7-9 to TRBJ2-3, with D possibly being TRBD1 or TRBD2 (5 bases each). The V gene lost 6 bases and the J gene lost 5 bases, with 18 bases spanning the gap. The CDR3 runs to 15 residues. Germline values: CDR1 SEHNR, CDR2 FQNEAQ (reference sequence). CDR3 in DNA: TGTGCCAGCAGTTCCCGTGGGGGAGTGATAGATACGCAGTATTTT. It codes for CASSSRGGVIDTQYF.